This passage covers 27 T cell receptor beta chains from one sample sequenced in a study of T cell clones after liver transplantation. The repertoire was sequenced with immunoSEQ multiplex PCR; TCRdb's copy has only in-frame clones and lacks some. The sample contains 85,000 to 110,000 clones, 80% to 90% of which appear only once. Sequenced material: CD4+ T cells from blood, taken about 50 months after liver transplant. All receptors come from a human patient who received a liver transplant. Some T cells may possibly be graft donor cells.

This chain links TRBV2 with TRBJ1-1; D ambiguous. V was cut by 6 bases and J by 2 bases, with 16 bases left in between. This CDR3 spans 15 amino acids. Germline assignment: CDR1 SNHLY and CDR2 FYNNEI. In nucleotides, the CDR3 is TGTGCCAGCAGCATCCTAGACACCGTCAACACTGAAGCTTTCTTT. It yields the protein CASSILDTVNTEAFF.

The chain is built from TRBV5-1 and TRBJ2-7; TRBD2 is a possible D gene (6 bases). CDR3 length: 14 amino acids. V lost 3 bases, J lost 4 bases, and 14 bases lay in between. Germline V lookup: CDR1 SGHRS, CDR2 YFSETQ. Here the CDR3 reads CASSSGDVTYEQYF. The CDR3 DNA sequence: TGCGCCAGCAGCTCGGGGGACGTGACTTACGAGCAGTACTTC.

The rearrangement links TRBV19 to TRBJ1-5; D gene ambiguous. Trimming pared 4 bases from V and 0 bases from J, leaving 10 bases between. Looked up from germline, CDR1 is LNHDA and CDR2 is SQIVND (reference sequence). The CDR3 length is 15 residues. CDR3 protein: CASSTEGGSNQPQHF. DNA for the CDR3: TGTGCCAGTAGTACGGAGGGTGGTAGCAATCAGCCCCAGCATTTT.

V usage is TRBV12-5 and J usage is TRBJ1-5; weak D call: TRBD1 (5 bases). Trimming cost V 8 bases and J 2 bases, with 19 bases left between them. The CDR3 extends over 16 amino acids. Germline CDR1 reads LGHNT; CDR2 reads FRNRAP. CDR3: CASSPTGQPRNQPQHF. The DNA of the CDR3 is TGTGCTAGTTCACCCACAGGACAACCTCGCAATCAGCCCCAGCATTTT.

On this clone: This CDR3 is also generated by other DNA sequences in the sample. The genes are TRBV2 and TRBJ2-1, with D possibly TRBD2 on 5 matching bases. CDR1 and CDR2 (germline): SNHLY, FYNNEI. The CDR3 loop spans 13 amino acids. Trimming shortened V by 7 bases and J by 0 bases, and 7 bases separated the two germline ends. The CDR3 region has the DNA TGTGCCAGCACGAGGGACTCCTACAATGAGCAGTTCTTC. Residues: CASTRDSYNEQFF.

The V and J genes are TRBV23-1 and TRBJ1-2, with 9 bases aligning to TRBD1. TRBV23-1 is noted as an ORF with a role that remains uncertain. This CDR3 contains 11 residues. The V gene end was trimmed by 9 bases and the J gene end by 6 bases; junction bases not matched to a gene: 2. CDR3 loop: CARWTGDGYTF. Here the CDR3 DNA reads TGCGCCAGATGGACAGGGGATGGCTACACCTTC.

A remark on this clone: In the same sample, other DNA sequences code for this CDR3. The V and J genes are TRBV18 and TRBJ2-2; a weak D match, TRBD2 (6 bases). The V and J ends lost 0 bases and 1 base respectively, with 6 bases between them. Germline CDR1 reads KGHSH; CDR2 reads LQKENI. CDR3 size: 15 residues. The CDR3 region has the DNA TGTGCCAGCTCACCACCGGGGGGGAACACCGGGGAGCTGTTTTTT. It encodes CASSPPGGNTGELFF.

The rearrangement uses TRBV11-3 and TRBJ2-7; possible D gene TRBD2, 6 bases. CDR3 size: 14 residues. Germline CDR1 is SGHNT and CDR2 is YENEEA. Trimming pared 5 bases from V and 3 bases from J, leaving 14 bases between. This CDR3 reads CASSPGTDIYEQYF. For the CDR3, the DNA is TGTGCCAGCAGCCCCGGGACTGACATCTACGAGCAGTACTTC.

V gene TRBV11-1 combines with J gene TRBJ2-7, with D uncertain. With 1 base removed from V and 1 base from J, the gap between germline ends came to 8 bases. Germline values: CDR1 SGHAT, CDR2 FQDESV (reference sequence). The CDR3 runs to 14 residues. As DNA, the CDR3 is TGTGCCAGCAGCTTAGAGGTCAAATCCTACGAGCAGTACTTC. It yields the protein CASSLEVKSYEQYF.

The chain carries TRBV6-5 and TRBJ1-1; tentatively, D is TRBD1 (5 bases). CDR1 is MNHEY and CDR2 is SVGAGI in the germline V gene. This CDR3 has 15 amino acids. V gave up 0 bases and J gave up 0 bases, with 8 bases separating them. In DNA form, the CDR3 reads TGTGCCAGCAGTTACTCCTTGACAGTGAACACTGAAGCTTTCTTT. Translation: CASSYSLTVNTEAFF.

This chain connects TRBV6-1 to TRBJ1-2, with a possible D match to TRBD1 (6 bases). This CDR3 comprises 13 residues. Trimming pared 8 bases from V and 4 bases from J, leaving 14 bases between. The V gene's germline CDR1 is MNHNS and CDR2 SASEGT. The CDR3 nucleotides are TGTGCCAGCTGGGGGGCGCGAGGCTATGGCTACACCTTC. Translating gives CASWGARGYGYTF.

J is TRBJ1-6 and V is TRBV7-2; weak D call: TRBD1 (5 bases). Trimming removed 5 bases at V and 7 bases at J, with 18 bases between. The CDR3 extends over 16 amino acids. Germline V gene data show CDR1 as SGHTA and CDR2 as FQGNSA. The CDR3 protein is CASSARRGLMNSPLHF. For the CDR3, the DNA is TGTGCCAGCAGCGCACGGAGGGGACTGATGAATTCACCCCTCCACTTT.

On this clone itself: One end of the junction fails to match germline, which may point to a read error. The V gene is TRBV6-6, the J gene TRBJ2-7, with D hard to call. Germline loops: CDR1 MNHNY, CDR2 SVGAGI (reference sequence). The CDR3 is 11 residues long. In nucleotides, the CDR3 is TGTGCCAGCGGCAGTTCCTACGCGCAGTACTTC. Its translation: CASGSSYAQYF.

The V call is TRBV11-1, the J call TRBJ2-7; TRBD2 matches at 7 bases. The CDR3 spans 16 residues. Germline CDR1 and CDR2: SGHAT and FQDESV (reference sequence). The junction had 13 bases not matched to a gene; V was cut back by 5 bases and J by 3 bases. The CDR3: CASSRQGGILYYEQYF. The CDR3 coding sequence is TGTGCCAGCAGCCGCCAGGGAGGGATCCTCTACTACGAGCAGTACTTC.

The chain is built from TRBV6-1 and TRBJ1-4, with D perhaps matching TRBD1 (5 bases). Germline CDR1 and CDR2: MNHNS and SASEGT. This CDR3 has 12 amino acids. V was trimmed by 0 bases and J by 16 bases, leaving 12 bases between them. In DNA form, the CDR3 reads TGTGCCAGCAGTGAAGCCTTGGACATTCAGTTTTTT. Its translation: CASSEALDIQFF.

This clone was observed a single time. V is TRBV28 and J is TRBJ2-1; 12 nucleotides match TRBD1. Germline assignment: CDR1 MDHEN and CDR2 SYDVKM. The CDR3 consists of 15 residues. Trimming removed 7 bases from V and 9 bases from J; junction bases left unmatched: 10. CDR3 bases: TGTGCCAGCACTCATTCCGGGACAGGGGGCGGTGAGCAGTTCTTC. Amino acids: CASTHSGTGGGEQFF.

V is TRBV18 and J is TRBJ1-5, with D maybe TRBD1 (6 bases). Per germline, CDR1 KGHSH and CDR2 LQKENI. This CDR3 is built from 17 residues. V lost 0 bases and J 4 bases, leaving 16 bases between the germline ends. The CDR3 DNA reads TGTGCCAGCTCACCACCGAACCGGACAGCCTTTAATCAGCCCCAGCATTTT. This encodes CASSPPNRTAFNQPQHF.

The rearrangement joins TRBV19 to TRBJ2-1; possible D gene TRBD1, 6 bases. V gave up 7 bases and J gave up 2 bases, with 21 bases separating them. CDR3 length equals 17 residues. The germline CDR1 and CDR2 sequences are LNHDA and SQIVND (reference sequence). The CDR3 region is CASMGLSRQVTYNEQFF. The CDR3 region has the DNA TGTGCCAGTATGGGGCTTTCGCGACAGGTAACCTACAATGAGCAGTTCTTC.

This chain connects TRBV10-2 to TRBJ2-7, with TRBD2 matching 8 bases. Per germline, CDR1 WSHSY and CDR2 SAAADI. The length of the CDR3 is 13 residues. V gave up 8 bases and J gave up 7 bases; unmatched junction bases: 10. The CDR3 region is CASAPAGEGEQYF. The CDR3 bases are TGCGCCAGCGCTCCAGCGGGAGAAGGTGAGCAGTACTTC.

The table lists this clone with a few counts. CDR3 nucleotide sequence: TGTGCCAGCAGGGGGACTAGCGGGAGGGCCGGAGTGAGGTACACCGGGGAGCTGTTTTTT. It specifies CASRGTSGRAGVRYTGELFF. The chain recombines TRBV2 with TRBJ2-2, with 16 bases identical to TRBD2. V shed 6 bases, J shed 3 bases, and the junction held 13 bases outside the gene matches. The germline V gene has CDR1 SNHLY and CDR2 FYNNEI. This CDR3 region has 20 residues.

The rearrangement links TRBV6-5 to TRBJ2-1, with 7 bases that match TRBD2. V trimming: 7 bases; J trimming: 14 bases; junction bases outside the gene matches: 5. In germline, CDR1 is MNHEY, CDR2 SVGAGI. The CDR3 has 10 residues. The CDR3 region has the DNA TGTGCCAGCAAAGGACTAGGGGAGTTCTTC. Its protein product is CASKGLGEFF.

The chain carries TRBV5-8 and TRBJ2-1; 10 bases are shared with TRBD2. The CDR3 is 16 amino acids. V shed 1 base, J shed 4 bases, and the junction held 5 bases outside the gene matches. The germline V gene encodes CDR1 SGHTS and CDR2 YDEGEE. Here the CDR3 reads CASSLRASGGYNEQFF. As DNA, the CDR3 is TGTGCCAGCAGCTTGCGGGCTAGCGGGGGTTACAATGAGCAGTTCTTC.

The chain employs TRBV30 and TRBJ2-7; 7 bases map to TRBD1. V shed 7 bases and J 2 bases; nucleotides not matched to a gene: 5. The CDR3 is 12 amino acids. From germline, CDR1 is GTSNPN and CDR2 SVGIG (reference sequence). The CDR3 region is CASGQDAYEQYF. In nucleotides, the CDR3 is TGTGCCTCCGGACAGGACGCCTACGAGCAGTACTTC.

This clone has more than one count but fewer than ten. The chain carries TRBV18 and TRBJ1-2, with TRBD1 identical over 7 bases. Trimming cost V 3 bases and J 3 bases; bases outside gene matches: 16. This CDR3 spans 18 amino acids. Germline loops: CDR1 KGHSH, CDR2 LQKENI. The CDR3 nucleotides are TGTGCCAGCTCACCTATGCGACAGGGACGTACATCCTACTATGGCTACACCTTC. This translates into CASSPMRQGRTSYYGYTF.

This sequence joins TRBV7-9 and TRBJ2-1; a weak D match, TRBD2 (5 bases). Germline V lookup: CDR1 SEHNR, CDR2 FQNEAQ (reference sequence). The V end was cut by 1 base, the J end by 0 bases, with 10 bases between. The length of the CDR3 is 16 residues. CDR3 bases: TGTGCCAGCAGCTTAGACCGGGGTAGCTCCTACAATGAGCAGTTCTTC. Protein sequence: CASSLDRGSSYNEQFF.

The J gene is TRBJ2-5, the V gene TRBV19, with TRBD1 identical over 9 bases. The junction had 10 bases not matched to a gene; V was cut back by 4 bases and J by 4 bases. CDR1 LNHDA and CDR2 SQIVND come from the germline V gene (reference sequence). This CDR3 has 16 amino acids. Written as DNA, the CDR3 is TGTGCCAGTAGTACCCGACCCACAGGGGGCCGAGAGACCCAGTACTTC. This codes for CASSTRPTGGRETQYF.

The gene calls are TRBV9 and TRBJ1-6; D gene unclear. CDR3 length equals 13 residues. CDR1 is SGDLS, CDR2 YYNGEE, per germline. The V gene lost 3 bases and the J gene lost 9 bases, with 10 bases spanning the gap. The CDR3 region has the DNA TGTGCCAGCAGCGGTTCTACGGGTTCACCCCTCCACTTT. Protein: CASSGSTGSPLHF.